These 30 T cell receptor beta chains were all obtained from the same sample, sequenced in a study of CD8 T cells in ankylosing spondylitis. Findings and limits, study-wide: Ankylosing spondylitis blood appeared to be characterized by a TCR beta motif of 7 to 9 highly homologous variants.

These receptors have no known antigen. TCRdb redid the calling of the 5' RACE reads with MiXCR, one entry per CDR3 protein. The sample records over 450,000 distinct CDR3 sequences, about an eighth being singletons. Specimen: blood, either unsorted or a sorted T cell fraction (not recorded which). These receptors were taken from a male donor with ankylosing spondylitis.

There are a few counts of this clonotype. This chain links TRBV4-2 with TRBJ1-5, with no clear D. Germline CDR1 LGHNA, CDR2 YNFKEQ. The CDR3 covers 14 residues. V was cut by 0 bases and J by 5 bases, with 8 bases left in between. CDR3 DNA: TGTGCCAGCAGCCAAGACAGGCAGGATCAGCCCCAGCATTTT. Translated: CASSQDRQDQPQHF.

This clonotype was found many times. The chain carries TRBV7-6 and TRBJ2-3; D is undetermined. Deletions cut 7 bases from V and 1 base from J, with 15 bases between. CDR1 SGHVS and CDR2 FNYEAQ come from the germline V gene. The CDR3 has 15 residues. The CDR3 nucleotides read TGTGCCAGCACCGGACCTCCGTGGCGCACAGATACGCAGTATTTT. Encoded protein: CASTGPPWRTDTQYF. The full variable domain, in which reference TRBV7-6 and TRBJ2-3 provide the parts outside the CDR3, is GAGVSQSPRYKVTKRGQDVALRCDPISGHVSLYWYRQALGQGPEFLTYFNYEAQQDKSGLPNDRFSAERPEGSISTLTIQRTEQRDSAMYRCASTGPPWRTDTQYFGPGTRLTVL.

J is TRBJ1-5 and V is TRBV6-1; no clear D. V was pared by 2 bases and J by 0 bases, with 17 bases between. The CDR3 loop spans 18 amino acids. Looked up from germline, CDR1 is MNHNS and CDR2 is SASEGT. CDR3 nucleotide sequence: TGTGCCAGCAGTGAAAGGGTGGGCCAGTACTATAGCAATCAGCCCCAGCATTTT. It encodes CASSERVGQYYSNQPQHF.

This clonotype was counted a few times. The rearrangement uses TRBV7-9 and TRBJ2-4; D uncertain. Trimming left V 6 bases short and J 0 bases short, with 9 bases between. The germline gives CDR1 SEHNR, CDR2 FQNEAQ (reference sequence). This CDR3 comprises 14 residues. The CDR3 loop reads CASSFGIAKNIQYF. DNA of the CDR3: TGTGCCAGCAGTTTCGGTATAGCCAAAAACATTCAGTACTTC.

In its sample, this clonotype was seen many times. This chain connects TRBV5-6 to TRBJ2-3; 8 bases are shared with TRBD1. CDR3 length: 16 residues. Trimming at V came to 4 bases and at J to 2 bases, leaving 9 bases not matched to a gene. Germline CDR1 and CDR2: SGHDT and YYEEEE. The CDR3 spells CASSPTGGILTDTQYF. The DNA of the CDR3 is TGTGCCAGCAGCCCTACAGGGGGTATCCTCACAGATACGCAGTATTTT.

V usage is TRBV5-1 and J usage is TRBJ2-5, with 10 nucleotides matching TRBD2. This CDR3 comprises 16 residues. The V gene end was trimmed by 0 bases and the J gene end by 5 bases; junction bases not matched to a gene: 7. Germline CDR1 and CDR2: SGHRS and YFSETQ. The CDR3: CASSLVASGSEETQYF. DNA of the CDR3: TGCGCCAGCAGCTTGGTGGCTAGCGGGAGCGAGGAGACCCAGTACTTC. Variable domain in full (rest from reference TRBV5-1 and TRBJ2-5): KAGVTQTPRYLIKTRGQQVTLSCSPISGHRSVSWYQQTPGQGLQFLFEYFSETQRNKGNFPGRFSGRQFSNSRSEMNVSTLELGDSALYLCASSLVASGSEETQYFGPGTRLLVL.

In this sample, this clonotype turned up many times. This chain links TRBV2 with TRBJ2-3; 7 bases are a match to TRBD1. The V gene end was trimmed by 5 bases and the J gene end by 2 bases; junction bases not matched to a gene: 4. The germline gives CDR1 SNHLY, CDR2 FYNNEI. The CDR3 has 14 amino acids. This chain's CDR3 is CASSTGTVTDTQYF. Here the CDR3 DNA reads TGTGCCAGCAGTACCGGGACAGTCACAGATACGCAGTATTTT.

A few counts support this clonotype. The gene calls are TRBV28 and TRBJ2-1; TRBD2 matches at 10 bases. Unmatched junction bases numbered 16, after V lost 5 bases and J lost 6 bases. Germline CDR1 MDHEN, CDR2 SYDVKM. This CDR3 has 18 residues. CDR3 sequence reads: CASSPYSSLAGKGNEQFF. DNA of the CDR3: TGTGCCAGCAGTCCATATTCCTCACTAGCGGGAAAAGGCAATGAGCAGTTCTTC.

This clonotype was recorded a few times. This chain joins TRBV19 and TRBJ1-4, with TRBD1 as a possible D gene (5 bases). This CDR3 is 15 amino acids long. CDR1 LNHDA and CDR2 SQIVND come from the germline V gene (reference sequence). Trimming shortened V by 1 base and J by 8 bases, and 14 bases separated the two germline ends. CDR3 in amino acids: CASSIGRMGTEKLFF. The CDR3 bases are TGTGCCAGTAGTATAGGCCGGATGGGGACGGAAAAACTGTTTTTT.

This chain connects TRBV29-1 to TRBJ2-2, with D unclear. The V end lost 3 bases, the J end lost 1 base, and 0 bases lay between the germline ends. CDR3 length: 11 residues. Germline CDR1 is SQVTM and CDR2 is ANQGSEA. The CDR3 region is CSVENTGELFF. The CDR3 nucleotides read TGCAGCGTTGAGAACACCGGGGAGCTGTTTTTT.

This chain connects TRBV24-1 to TRBJ2-7; D is unresolved. The germline V and J ends were trimmed by 5 bases and 3 bases, with 10 bases remaining between them. The CDR3 runs to 13 residues. Per germline, CDR1 KGHDR and CDR2 SFDVKD. For the CDR3, the DNA is TGTGCCACCAGTGCCCCTGGAATCTACGAGCAGTACTTC. As protein: CATSAPGIYEQYF.

This clonotype has more than one count but fewer than ten. The chain has TRBV5-1 and TRBJ2-5, with 9 bases matching TRBD1. Germline V gene sequence: CDR1 SGHRS, CDR2 YFSETQ. The CDR3 covers 15 residues. V lost 3 bases, J lost 4 bases, and 7 bases stayed unmatched. CDR3 bases: TGCGCCAGCAGCTGGACAGGGGAGGTGGGAGAGACCCAGTACTTC. Amino acid sequence: CASSWTGEVGETQYF.

This clonotype turned up a few times. This chain connects TRBV20-1 to TRBJ2-1; the D is unclear. Per the germline V gene, CDR1 is DFQATT and CDR2 is SNEGSKA (reference sequence). V was trimmed by 0 bases and J by 0 bases, leaving 9 bases between them. The CDR3 has 15 residues. The CDR3 DNA is TGCAGTGCTAGAGATACGAGAAGCTCCTACAATGAGCAGTTCTTC. It codes for CSARDTRSSYNEQFF.

In regard to this clonotype: The conserved closing phenylalanine or tryptophan is absent in this CDR3, likely reflecting a read error. V usage is TRBV15 and J usage is TRBJ1-4; D not resolved. The CDR3 is 14 amino acids. Germline-derived CDR1 and CDR2 are LNHNV and YYDKDF (reference sequence). V shed 1 base and J shed 8 bases, with 11 bases lying between them. The CDR3 DNA sequence: TGTGCCACCAGCAGAGTTACGGTTTACGAAAAACTGTTTGTT. Residues: CATSRVTVYEKLFV.

This clonotype has just a few counts. The rearrangement joins TRBV10-3 to TRBJ2-7, with D unclear. Germline CDR1 reads ENHRY; CDR2 reads SYGVKD. The CDR3 covers 13 residues. V lost 7 bases, J lost 2 bases, and 12 bases lay in between. The CDR3 DNA reads TGTGCCATCACTTCGACCCTGGCCTACGAGCAGTACTTC. Translation gives CAITSTLAYEQYF.

This chain connects TRBV13 to TRBJ1-1; D possibly corresponds to TRBD1 (6 bases). The CDR3 consists of 14 residues. CDR1 and CDR2 from the germline V gene are PRHDT and FYEKMQ (reference sequence). V was shortened by 5 bases and J by 5 bases, with 15 bases between the two germline ends. The CDR3 loop is CASSREGDGTEAFF. The CDR3 DNA sequence: TGTGCCAGCAGCCGGGAGGGGGACGGGACTGAAGCTTTCTTT.

This clonotype was seen only a few times. V is TRBV12-3 or TRBV12-4 and J is TRBJ1-1; 10 bases line up with TRBD1. With V trimmed by 1 base and J by 1 base, 3 bases remained unmatched. CDR3 length: 16 residues. The DNA for the CDR3 is TGTGCCAGCAGTTTAGGGGACAGGGGCGGGAACACTGAAGCTTTCTTT. As protein: CASSLGDRGGNTEAFF.

This sequence joins TRBV5-4 and TRBJ1-2; weak D call: TRBD1 (6 bases). V lost 3 bases to trimming and J lost 2 bases, with 11 bases between them. CDR3 size: 14 residues. Per germline, CDR1 SGHNT and CDR2 YYREEE (reference sequence). The CDR3 region is CASSSFQGNYGYTF. The CDR3 DNA sequence: TGTGCCAGCAGCTCCTTTCAGGGGAACTATGGCTACACCTTC.

This clonotype was counted only a few times. This chain links TRBV24-1 with TRBJ2-1, with 9 bases lining up with TRBD1. The ends lost 9 bases at V and 5 bases at J; junction bases unmatched: 4. Germline V gives CDR1 KGHDR, CDR2 SFDVKD. This CDR3 has 13 residues. The CDR3 sequence: CATGDRVDNEQFF. The CDR3 coding sequence is TGTGCCACCGGGGACAGGGTAGACAATGAGCAGTTCTTC.

This clonotype occurred a few times. This chain uses TRBV29-1 with TRBJ2-5; possible D gene TRBD2, 5 bases. The V and J ends lost 0 bases and 5 bases respectively, with 7 bases between them. This CDR3 has 12 residues. CDR1 and CDR2 from the germline V gene are SQVTM and ANQGSEA. This chain's CDR3 is CSVEDRGETQYF. The CDR3 DNA follows: TGCAGCGTTGAAGATCGAGGGGAGACCCAGTACTTC.

This clonotype was observed a handful of times. The chain carries TRBV7-9 and TRBJ1-4; 10 nucleotides align to TRBD1. The CDR3 extends over 16 amino acids. The J segment lost 5 bases and the V segment lost 5 bases, leaving 8 bases of the junction unmatched. Germline V gene sequence: CDR1 SEHNR, CDR2 FQNEAQ (reference sequence). CDR3 loop: CASSPTLGQGNEKLFF. The CDR3 DNA reads as TGTGCCAGCAGCCCTACCCTGGGACAGGGGAATGAAAAACTGTTTTTT.

In this sample, this clonotype turned up a few times. V and J are TRBV2 and TRBJ2-5; possibly TRBD1 for D (6 bases). This CDR3 has 15 amino acids. Between the trimmed V and J ends, which lost 7 bases and 5 bases, there was a span of 20 bases. The germline V gene has CDR1 SNHLY and CDR2 FYNNEI. DNA for the CDR3: TGTGCCAGCACCGAGTCGCCAGGGGAACTGGAGACCCAGTACTTC. It encodes CASTESPGELETQYF.

Many counts were recorded for this clonotype. CDR3 DNA: TGTGCCAGCAGCCAAGGACAGTACAAAGCTTTCTTT. Translating it yields CASSQGQYKAFF. This chain uses TRBV3-1 with TRBJ1-1, with a possible D match to TRBD1 (5 bases). The V gene lost 1 base and the J gene lost 9 bases, with 9 bases spanning the gap. The length of the CDR3 is 12 residues. Germline V lookup: CDR1 LGHDT, CDR2 YNNKEL (reference sequence).

This clonotype was recorded a few times. This sequence joins TRBV11-3 and TRBJ2-1, with TRBD1 identical over 7 bases. The CDR3 has 14 residues. CDR1 and CDR2 from the germline V gene are SGHNT and YENEEA. V lost 5 bases and J lost 3; bases outside the gene matches: 4. CDR3 region: CASSQGQNYNEQFF. Written as DNA, the CDR3 is TGTGCCAGCAGCCAGGGACAGAACTACAATGAGCAGTTCTTC.

In this sample, this clonotype turned up a few times. V and J are TRBV20-1 and TRBJ2-1, with 9 bases aligning to TRBD2. The CDR3 is made up of 18 amino acids. The germline gives CDR1 DFQATT, CDR2 SNEGSKA (reference sequence). The junction had 19 bases not matched to a gene; V was cut back by 8 bases and J by 2 bases. CDR3 DNA: TGCAGTACCCCCCCCCATCTAGCGGGAAGTTTAACCTACAATGAGCAGTTCTTC. Translating it yields CSTPPHLAGSLTYNEQFF.

The chain uses TRBV7-9 and TRBJ2-7, with D possibly being TRBD1 (6 bases). Trimming pared 11 bases from V and 5 bases from J, leaving 19 bases between. The germline V gene encodes CDR1 SEHNR and CDR2 FQNEAQ (reference sequence). CDR3 size: 13 residues. The DNA for the CDR3 is TGTGCCGTTCAGCACGGCAGGGACAACGAGCAGTACGTC. Encoded protein: CAVQHGRDNEQYV.

The chain recombines TRBV29-1 with TRBJ2-1, with 10 bases that match TRBD2. This CDR3 spans 16 amino acids. With V trimmed by 4 bases and J by 2 bases, 8 bases remained unmatched. Germline CDR1 is SQVTM and CDR2 is ANQGSEA. CDR3 nucleotides: TGCAGCGTTGGGGGCAGGACTAGCGGAACCTACAATGAGCAGTTCTTC. Protein sequence: CSVGGRTSGTYNEQFF.

Worth noting for this clonotype: A much more abundant neighbour one base away suggests this may be a read error. The chain recombines TRBV13 with TRBJ1-1; D is uncertain. Germline CDR1 and CDR2: PRHDT and FYEKMQ (reference sequence). CDR3 length: 13 amino acids. V dropped 1 base and J dropped 8 bases, with 11 bases sitting between them. The CDR3 DNA sequence: TGTGCCAGCAGCTTAGTAGCTAACCCGGAAGCTTTCTTT. Its protein is CASSLVANPEAFF. The variable domain in full, with the rest retrieved from reference TRBV13 and TRBJ1-1, is AAGVIQSPRHLIKEKRETATLKCYPIPRHDTVYWYQQGPGQDPQFLISFYEKMQSDKGSIPDRFSAQQFSDYHSELNMSSLELGDSALYFCASSLVANPEAFFGQGTRLTVV.

This clonotype was found a few times. V and J are TRBV5-1 and TRBJ2-1; TRBD1 aligns across 10 bases. J lost 4 bases, V lost 7 bases, and 11 bases had no gene match. Germline lookup yields CDR1 SGHRS and CDR2 YFSETQ. This CDR3 has 16 amino acids. For the CDR3, the DNA is TGCGCCAGCTCGCTCCGGGACAGGGGCGCGTACAATGAGCAGTTCTTC. This encodes CASSLRDRGAYNEQFF. Looking up the rest from reference TRBV5-1 and TRBJ2-1 gives the full variable domain: KAGVTQTPRYLIKTRGQQVTLSCSPISGHRSVSWYQQTPGQGLQFLFEYFSETQRNKGNFPGRFSGRQFSNSRSEMNVSTLELGDSALYLCASSLRDRGAYNEQFFGPGTRLTVL.

This clonotype turned up a few times. V and J are TRBV29-1 and TRBJ2-2; maybe TRBD1 (5 bases). Trimming shortened V by 7 bases and J by 5 bases, and 11 bases separated the two germline ends. CDR3 length: 12 amino acids. CDR1 is SQVTM and CDR2 is ANQGSEA in the germline V gene. The CDR3 spells CSGLTATGELFF. The CDR3 DNA is TGCAGCGGCCTGACAGCAACCGGGGAGCTGTTTTTT.